The 21 T cell receptor beta chains presented below share a single source sample, sequenced in a study of immune heterogeneity within non-small cell lung tumors. With around 600 ng used per sample, the template was genomic DNA from bulk tumor. Several biopsies were collected from each primary tumor during surgery. They were spaced as far apart as possible within the tumor mass. It was patients with untreated, newly diagnosed non-small cell lung cancer who underwent curative surgery. A first 10-cycle multiplex round used 32 V-gene and 13 J-gene primers on TCR beta CDR3. TCRdb re-called the multiplex PCR reads with MiXCR, one entry per CDR3 protein. The table includes 13,000 to 15,000 distinct CDR3 sequences, around 28% detected once. Sequenced input: lung tumor tissue. Receptors were obtained from a man aged 40-49 years with non-small cell lung cancer.

There are many counts of this clonotype. This chain's CDR3 is CASSVGTTNNEQFF. In DNA form, the CDR3 reads TGTGCCAGCAGCGTTGGGACAACTAACAATGAGCAGTTCTTC. The V call is TRBV27, the J call TRBJ2-1; maybe TRBD1 (6 bases). Germline V gives CDR1 MNHEY, CDR2 SMNVEV (reference sequence). The CDR3 consists of 14 residues. V was cut by 6 bases and J by 5 bases, with 14 bases left in between.

The chain links TRBV7-9 to TRBJ1-5; D is ambiguous. This CDR3 spans 13 amino acids. Deletions cut 0 bases from V and 7 bases from J, with 7 bases between. Germline CDR1 SEHNR, CDR2 FQNEAQ (reference sequence). The DNA of the CDR3 is TGTGCCAGCAGCTTAGCGCAAGGACAGCCCCAGCATTTT. Translation gives CASSLAQGQPQHF.

This clonotype turned up a few times. Just one base apart from a much larger clone, this may be a read error. The chain combines TRBV11-3 with TRBJ2-7, with 7 bases matching TRBD1. The V gene's germline CDR1 is SGHNT and CDR2 YENEEA. The CDR3 runs to 13 residues. CDR3 protein: CASTRTGYYKQYF. CDR3 coding DNA: TGTGCCAGCACCCGGACAGGTTACTACAAGCAGTACTTC. The full variable domain, rest sourced from reference TRBV11-3 and TRBJ2-7, is EAGVVQSPRYKIIEKKQPVAFWCNPISGHNTLYWYLQNLGQGPELLIRYENEEAVDDSQLPKDRFSAERLKGVDSTLKIQPAELGDSAVYLCASTRTGYYKQYFGPGTRLTVT.

This clonotype was recorded many times. This chain uses TRBV7-6 with TRBJ1-2, with 9 bases that match TRBD1. Germline loops: CDR1 SGHVS, CDR2 FNYEAQ. The junction had 13 bases not matched to a gene; V was cut back by 4 bases and J by 4 bases. The CDR3 is made up of 17 amino acids. The CDR3 spells CASSSGTGRSSAYGYTF. DNA of the CDR3: TGTGCCAGCAGCTCCGGGACAGGGAGGTCGTCGGCCTATGGCTACACCTTC.

By frequency in the sample, this clonotype is medium-sized. The V and J genes are TRBV9 and TRBJ1-5; D gene uncertain. CDR3 length: 13 residues. Germline assignment: CDR1 SGDLS and CDR2 YYNGEE. V was pared by 0 bases and J by 3 bases, with 4 bases between. CDR3 sequence (DNA): TGTGCCAGCAGCGTAGGGGTCAATCAGCCCCAGCATTTT. It yields the protein CASSVGVNQPQHF. Supplemented by reference TRBV9 and TRBJ1-5, the full variable domain reads DSGVTQTPKHLITATGQRVTLRCSPRSGDLSVYWYQQSLDQGLQFLIQYYNGEERAKGNILERFSAQQFPDLHSELNLSSLELGDSALYFCASSVGVNQPQHFGDGTRLSIL.

The rearrangement joins TRBV7-3 to TRBJ2-3; D perhaps matches TRBD2 (5 bases). This CDR3 comprises 13 residues. V was pared by 2 bases and J by 2 bases, with 5 bases between. Germline V gives CDR1 SGHTA, CDR2 FQGTGA. CDR3 in amino acids: CASSLDYTDTQYF. The CDR3 region has the DNA TGTGCCAGCAGCTTAGACTACACAGATACGCAGTATTTT.

This clonotype was seen many times. This chain links TRBV20-1 with TRBJ2-7; 10 nucleotides agree with TRBD1. The CDR3 has 15 amino acids. Germline V gene lookup returns CDR1 DFQATT and CDR2 SNEGSKA (reference sequence). V gave up 0 bases and J gave up 3 bases; unmatched junction bases: 5. The CDR3 spells CSARDSRTGGYEQYF. The CDR3 DNA reads TGCAGTGCTAGAGATAGTAGGACAGGGGGCTACGAGCAGTACTTC.

This clonotype turned up a few times. V and J are TRBV9 and TRBJ2-3; 7 bases agree with TRBD1. The CDR3 runs to 17 residues. Germline CDR1 SGDLS, CDR2 YYNGEE. J was trimmed by 0 bases and V by 4 bases; bases with no gene match: 11. The CDR3 nucleotides are TGTGCCAGCAGCCGACGGGACAGCGACTTTAGCACAGATACGCAGTATTTT. The encoded protein is CASSRRDSDFSTDTQYF.

On this clonotype itself: This may be a read error, as it is one base from a much larger clone. V usage is TRBV18 and J usage is TRBJ1-3; D might be TRBD1 (6 bases). The CDR3 sequence is 15 residues long. Germline CDR1 and CDR2: KGHSH and LQKENI. CDR3 in DNA: TGTGCCAGCTCACCTTCCAGGGGTGACGGAAACACCATACATTTT. It specifies CASSPSRGDGNTIHF.

This clonotype counts as medium-sized (0.01 to 0.1%). The rearrangement joins TRBV12-5 to TRBJ2-7; a weak D match, TRBD1 (5 bases). The CDR3 is 12 residues long. The ends were cut back, 3 bases at V and 3 bases at J, with 6 bases in the middle. The germline CDR1 and CDR2 sequences are LGHNT and FRNRAP. CDR3: CASGLGDYEQYF. DNA for the CDR3: TGTGCTAGTGGTTTAGGGGACTACGAGCAGTACTTC.

The rearrangement uses TRBV20-1 and TRBJ1-1; unclear D gene. Germline V gives CDR1 DFQATT, CDR2 SNEGSKA (reference sequence). With 4 bases removed from V and 4 bases from J, the gap between germline ends came to 7 bases. CDR3 length: 11 residues. DNA of the CDR3: TGCAGTGCTACTACACCCACTGAAGCTTTCTTT. Protein product: CSATTPTEAFF.

Many counts were recorded for this clonotype. The chain is built from TRBV20-1 and TRBJ2-1; 10 bases fit TRBD2. With 0 bases clipped from V and 7 bases from J, the junction kept 9 bases outside the gene matches. From germline, CDR1 is DFQATT and CDR2 SNEGSKA (reference sequence). This CDR3 has 16 residues. The CDR3 protein is CSARDPSGRADNEQFF. For the CDR3, the DNA is TGCAGTGCTAGAGATCCCAGCGGGAGGGCCGATAATGAGCAGTTCTTC.

Here the CDR3 reads CASSRGEGREQYF. In nucleotides, the CDR3 is TGTGCCAGCAGTAGGGGGGAGGGGAGGGAGCAGTACTTC. The chain uses TRBV6-1 and TRBJ2-7; perhaps TRBD2 as D (7 bases). CDR1 and CDR2 from the germline V gene are MNHNS and SASEGT. The CDR3 runs to 13 residues. Trimming pared 5 bases from V and 7 bases from J, leaving 15 bases between.

This clonotype ranks as medium-sized. The V gene is TRBV12-3 or TRBV12-4, the J gene TRBJ1-3, with D hard to call. Trimming removed 4 bases from V and 7 bases from J, with 14 bases in between. The CDR3 has 14 residues. As DNA, the CDR3 is TGTGCCAGCAGTTCCATTAATTCTCCGAACACCATATATTTT. Translated: CASSSINSPNTIYF.

In its sample, this clonotype ranks as medium-sized. The rearrangement joins TRBV2 to TRBJ2-7, with 9 bases aligning to TRBD2. Germline V gene lookup returns CDR1 SNHLY and CDR2 FYNNEI. The CDR3 has 17 residues. V was clipped by 4 bases and J by 2 bases; unmatched bases: 12. This CDR3 is CASSGSIAGAPPYEQYF. DNA of the CDR3: TGTGCCAGCAGTGGGAGTATAGCGGGAGCCCCCCCCTACGAGCAGTACTTC.

The chain carries TRBV9 and TRBJ2-5; 8 nucleotides align to TRBD2. CDR1 SGDLS and CDR2 YYNGEE come from the germline V gene. V shed 3 bases, J shed 4 bases, and the junction held 8 bases outside the gene matches. The CDR3 consists of 15 residues. The CDR3 is CASSGTSYAGETQYF. CDR3 DNA: TGTGCCAGCAGCGGGACTAGCTATGCCGGAGAGACCCAGTACTTC.

This clonotype was observed at least ten times. The rearrangement links TRBV6-1 to TRBJ1-4; D ambiguous. CDR3 length: 11 amino acids. V dropped 6 bases and J dropped 8 bases, with 7 bases sitting between them. Germline-derived CDR1 and CDR2 are MNHNS and SASEGT. CDR3 region: CASRFHEKLFF. In DNA form, the CDR3 reads TGTGCCAGCAGATTCCACGAAAAACTGTTTTTT.

This clonotype was seen many times. The V and J genes are TRBV11-3 and TRBJ2-1; a weak D match, TRBD2 (7 bases). V shed 8 bases and J shed 0 bases, with 14 bases lying between them. Germline CDR1 reads SGHNT; CDR2 reads YENEEA. This CDR3 comprises 15 residues. The CDR3: CASGRGPSSYNEQFF. In nucleotides, the CDR3 is TGTGCCAGCGGGCGGGGGCCTAGCTCCTACAATGAGCAGTTCTTC.

This clonotype was counted ten times or more. The CDR3 is CSARDFLGQPQHF. In nucleotides, the CDR3 is TGCAGTGCTAGAGATTTTTTAGGTCAGCCCCAGCATTTT. The V gene is TRBV20-1, the J gene TRBJ1-5; D is unclear. The V gene lost 0 bases and the J gene lost 6 bases, with 9 bases spanning the gap. Germline V lookup: CDR1 DFQATT, CDR2 SNEGSKA (reference sequence). The CDR3 spans 13 residues.

This clonotype was counted ten times or more. The V gene is TRBV11-2, the J gene TRBJ1-6; the match to TRBD1 covers 9 bases. V gave up 4 bases and J gave up 7 bases; unmatched junction bases: 5. The CDR3 totals 15 residues. The germline V gene encodes CDR1 SGHAT and CDR2 FQNNGV. The CDR3 here is CASSSSTGGNSPLHF. As DNA, the CDR3 is TGTGCCAGCAGCTCTTCCACAGGGGGCAATTCACCCCTCCACTTT.

The table lists this clonotype with many counts. The chain couples TRBV11-2 to TRBJ2-2; D not resolved. The V and J ends lost 4 bases and 6 bases respectively, with 9 bases between them. Per germline, CDR1 SGHAT and CDR2 FQNNGV. The CDR3 consists of 13 residues. CDR3 sequence: CASSSSVPGELFF. The CDR3 DNA follows: TGTGCCAGCAGCTCTTCCGTCCCCGGGGAGCTGTTTTTT.